This T cell receptor (beta chain) was captured in a study of CD8+ T cells in alopecia areata. cDNA reverse transcribed from extracted RNA served as the sequencing template. Libraries were prepared by immunoSEQ multiplex PCR; TCRdb keeps only in-frame clonotypes and omits some of them. The sample has about 180,000 clones, over 55% seen once. The source of this sequence is a human donor with alopecia areata. The sample in question was CD4+ T cells sorted from blood, obtained at week 0.

DNA for the CDR3: TGTGCCAGCAGCTTAATTCGGGACACTGAAGCTTTCTTT. Amino acids: CASSLIRDTEAFF. The chain employs TRBV7-2 and TRBJ1-1; D call uncertain. V lost 2 bases and J 3 bases, leaving 7 bases between the germline ends. The germline gives CDR1 SGHTA, CDR2 FQGNSA. The CDR3 length is 13 residues.